The 28 T cell receptor beta chains below were found in one sample sequenced in a study of PD-1 blockade in classical Hodgkin lymphoma. Each patient's relapse followed autologous stem cell transplantation, and brentuximab vedotin exposure varied. Clones were read by immunoSEQ multiplex PCR, and TCRdb kept only the in-frame ones, dropping some. The table has roughly 70,000 clones, over 70% seen once. The material sequenced was peripheral blood mononuclear cells (PBMCs), taken before the second cycle of nivolumab. Every receptor here comes from a human donor with classical Hodgkin lymphoma.

CDR3 protein: CASSFRPLQGSTEAFF. DNA for the CDR3: TGTGCCAGCAGCTTTAGACCCCTACAGGGGAGCACTGAAGCTTTCTTT. The rearrangement links TRBV7-2 to TRBJ1-1, with TRBD1 matching 7 bases. Losses at the gene ends were 3 bases for V and 4 bases for J; bases not matched to a gene: 11. Germline lookup yields CDR1 SGHTA and CDR2 FQGNSA. There are 16 residues in the CDR3.

This clone was counted a few times. The chain couples TRBV7-3 to TRBJ2-3; TRBD1 is a possible D gene (6 bases). Germline loops: CDR1 SGHTA, CDR2 FQGTGA. V was clipped by 6 bases and J by 2 bases, with 15 bases between them. CDR3 length equals 15 residues. In DNA, the CDR3 is TGTGCCAGCAGTGAGACGGGACATTTCACAGATACGCAGTATTTT. It translates to CASSETGHFTDTQYF.

The chain has TRBV19 and TRBJ2-7; D possibly corresponds to TRBD2 (5 bases). CDR3 length: 12 residues. V lost 3 bases and J 5 bases, leaving 8 bases between the germline ends. Germline CDR1 LNHDA, CDR2 SQIVND (reference sequence). This CDR3 reads CASSISGDEQYF. CDR3 DNA: TGTGCCAGTAGTATCTCCGGGGACGAGCAGTACTTC.

Concerning this clone: In the same sample, other DNA sequences code for this CDR3. The chain uses TRBV9 and TRBJ2-1; D might be TRBD1 (5 bases). The CDR3 is 14 amino acids. The V gene's germline CDR1 is SGDLS and CDR2 YYNGEE. Trimming took off 0 bases at V and 1 base at J, with 5 bases between the two ends. CDR3 loop: CASSVEGSYNEQFF. The CDR3 nucleotides read TGTGCCAGCAGCGTAGAGGGGTCCTACAATGAGCAGTTCTTC.

The chain employs TRBV13 and TRBJ2-1, with D perhaps TRBD2 (5 bases). In germline, CDR1 is PRHDT, CDR2 FYEKMQ (reference sequence). The CDR3 totals 15 residues. Trimming took 5 bases from V and 6 from J, leaving 17 bases between them. This CDR3 is CASSPASTRVNEQFF. CDR3 bases: TGTGCCAGCAGCCCAGCCTCCACTAGAGTCAATGAGCAGTTCTTC.

The rearrangement uses TRBV6-1 and TRBJ2-2; no clear D gene. Germline CDR1 MNHNS, CDR2 SASEGT. The CDR3 has 14 residues. The V gene lost 9 bases and the J gene lost 5 bases, with 16 bases spanning the gap. The CDR3 DNA reads TGTGCCAGTCGCTCCCTTAGTGGTACCGGGGAGCTGTTTTTT. It specifies CASRSLSGTGELFF.

Concerning this clone itself: One end of the junction is discordant with germline, which a read error may explain. The CDR3: CASSIRGEQYF. The CDR3 bases are TGTGCCAGCAGCATACGGGGAGAGCAGTACTTC. This chain uses TRBV5-1 with TRBJ2-7, with TRBD2 as a possible D gene (5 bases). This CDR3 has 11 residues. Germline V gives CDR1 SGHRS, CDR2 YFSETQ.

This chain connects TRBV2 to TRBJ2-2, with 8 bases lining up with TRBD1. V was pared by 5 bases and J by 7 bases, with 9 bases of the junction left unmatched. The germline V gene encodes CDR1 SNHLY and CDR2 FYNNEI. There are 15 residues in the CDR3. This chain's CDR3 is CASSNSRGQVGELFF. The CDR3 DNA sequence: TGTGCCAGCAGTAACTCCAGGGGGCAGGTCGGGGAGCTGTTTTTT.

This sequence joins TRBV7-9 and TRBJ1-1; the D gene is possibly TRBD1 (5 bases). The ends were cut back, 5 bases at V and 0 bases at J, with 16 bases in the middle. The CDR3 has 16 residues. Germline CDR1 SEHNR, CDR2 FQNEAQ (reference sequence). The DNA for the CDR3 is TGTGCCAGCAGCCGTGGACAAACCCTCATGAACACTGAAGCTTTCTTT. It translates to CASSRGQTLMNTEAFF.

The chain couples TRBV10-2 to TRBJ2-7; a weak D match, TRBD2 (5 bases). V lost 6 bases, J lost 0 bases, and 9 bases lay in between. CDR1 is WSHSY, CDR2 SAAADI, per germline. The CDR3 covers 13 residues. CDR3 sequence (DNA): TGCGCCAGCAGAGGAGGAAGCTCCTACGAGCAGTACTTC. It specifies CASRGGSSYEQYF.

The CDR3 here is CASSYYGRPETQYF. CDR3 coding DNA: TGTGCCAGTTCCTATTACGGACGGCCGGAGACCCAGTACTTC. The chain has TRBV19 and TRBJ2-5; D is unclear. The germline V gene encodes CDR1 LNHDA and CDR2 SQIVND (reference sequence). This CDR3 is 14 amino acids long. Trimming left V 8 bases short and J 5 bases short, with 18 bases between.

Of note for this clone: Other DNA sequences within the sample encode an identical CDR3. The chain has TRBV28 and TRBJ1-2; unclear D gene. Trimming removed 5 bases at V and 7 bases at J, with 11 bases between. The CDR3 covers 12 residues. Germline assignment: CDR1 MDHEN and CDR2 SYDVKM. CDR3 region: CASSLPWGGYTF. CDR3 nucleotide sequence: TGTGCCAGCAGTCTGCCCTGGGGTGGCTACACCTTC.

This chain connects TRBV5-1 to TRBJ2-7; D remains unclear. There are 12 residues in the CDR3. V was trimmed by 3 bases and J by 5 bases, leaving 9 bases between them. In germline, CDR1 is SGHRS, CDR2 YFSETQ. In nucleotides, the CDR3 is TGCGCCAGCAGCTCGCAGACCCACGAGCAGTACTTC. This gives the protein CASSSQTHEQYF.

The rearrangement joins TRBV4-1 to TRBJ2-7; TRBD2 might be the D (6 bases). With 8 bases removed from V and 0 bases from J, the gap between germline ends came to 17 bases. The length of the CDR3 is 15 residues. From germline, CDR1 is MGHRA and CDR2 YSYEKL. The CDR3 sequence: CASQDSEGLSYEQYF. Written as DNA, the CDR3 is TGCGCCAGCCAAGACTCGGAGGGCCTCTCCTACGAGCAGTACTTC.

This clone was seen many times. One end of the junction fails to match germline, which may point to a read error. The gene calls are TRBV7-7 and TRBJ2-1, with a weak D call TRBD1 (5 bases). The CDR3 is 15 amino acids. Germline V lookup: CDR1 SSHAT, CDR2 FNYEAQ (reference sequence). The CDR3 sequence: CASSLDMGLNNEQFF. CDR3 in DNA: TGTGCTAGCAGCTTAGACATGGGGCTTAACAATGAGCAGTTCTTC.

The chain is built from TRBV6-1 and TRBJ1-6; D possibly corresponds to TRBD1 (5 bases). This CDR3 region has 15 residues. Germline loops: CDR1 MNHNS, CDR2 SASEGT. V gave up 2 bases and J gave up 9 bases, with 14 bases separating them. In DNA, the CDR3 is TGTGCCAGCAGTGAATTCACAGGTGCCGGTTCACCCCTCCACTTT. It translates to CASSEFTGAGSPLHF.

This chain joins TRBV6-1 and TRBJ2-1; TRBD2 aligns across 7 bases. Germline CDR1 reads MNHNS; CDR2 reads SASEGT. Germline trimming cut 2 bases from V and 0 bases from J; bases unmatched to any gene: 13. CDR3 length equals 19 residues. The CDR3 protein is CASSESRGRALSSYNEQFF. For the CDR3, the DNA is TGTGCCAGCAGTGAATCCCGTGGGAGGGCCTTGAGCTCCTACAATGAGCAGTTCTTC.

The V and J genes are TRBV20-1 and TRBJ1-2; D call uncertain. Germline V lookup: CDR1 DFQATT, CDR2 SNEGSKA (reference sequence). V lost 7 bases and J lost 6, with 3 bases in between. There are 8 residues in the CDR3. CDR3 region: CSGDGYTF. Written as DNA, the CDR3 is TGCAGTGGCGATGGCTACACCTTC.

V is TRBV9 and J is TRBJ2-2; D gene uncertain. The CDR3 sequence is 14 residues long. The V and J ends lost 4 bases and 1 base respectively, with 8 bases between them. Germline V gene lookup returns CDR1 SGDLS and CDR2 YYNGEE. The CDR3 here is CASSLLLNTGELFF. The DNA for the CDR3 is TGTGCCAGCAGCCTACTACTGAACACCGGGGAGCTGTTTTTT.

The rearrangement joins TRBV11-3 to TRBJ2-7; D is perhaps TRBD2 (5 bases). In germline, CDR1 is SGHNT, CDR2 YENEEA. This CDR3 region has 13 residues. V shed 2 bases and J shed 7 bases, with 12 bases lying between them. The CDR3 region is CASSLHYPGEQYF. The CDR3 DNA follows: TGTGCCAGCAGCTTACACTACCCGGGGGAGCAGTACTTC.

This clone was recorded once. The rearrangement uses TRBV30 and TRBJ2-5, with D possibly matching TRBD1 (6 bases). CDR1 is GTSNPN and CDR2 is SVGIG in the germline V gene (reference sequence). The CDR3 is 13 residues long. V lost 1 base, J lost 1 base, and 7 bases lay in between. The CDR3 DNA follows: TGTGCCTGGAGTGGGGGGCTCCAAGAGACCCAGTACTTC. Amino acid sequence: CAWSGGLQETQYF. Full variable domain (remainder filled in from reference TRBV30 and TRBJ2-5): SQTIHQWPATLVQPVGSPLSLECTVEGTSNPNLYWYRQAAGRGLQLLFYSVGIGQISSEVPQNLSASRPQDRQFILSSKKLLLSDSGFYLCAWSGGLQETQYFGPGTRLLVL.

The rearrangement uses TRBV29-1 and TRBJ1-1; no clear D. The V end lost 7 bases, the J end lost 8 bases, and 11 bases lay between the germline ends. The CDR3 sequence is 10 residues long. Germline V gene lookup returns CDR1 SQVTM and CDR2 ANQGSEA. This CDR3 reads CSGRGGEAFF. As DNA, the CDR3 is TGCAGCGGGCGAGGAGGCGAAGCTTTCTTT.

The chain joins TRBV4-2 to TRBJ2-7; 9 nucleotides align to TRBD1. The CDR3 is 15 amino acids. Germline values: CDR1 LGHNA, CDR2 YNFKEQ. The V segment lost 4 bases and the J segment 1 base; nucleotides outside the gene matches: 5. Here the CDR3 reads CASSRTGTGSYEQYF. CDR3 in DNA: TGTGCCAGCAGCCGAACCGGGACAGGGTCCTACGAGCAGTACTTC.

Concerning this clone: Possible read error: a much larger clone is one base away. This sequence joins TRBV6-1 and TRBJ1-1; 8 bases agree with TRBD1. Trimming cost V 3 bases and J 6 bases; bases outside gene matches: 3. CDR1 is MNHNS, CDR2 SASEGT, per germline. This CDR3 has 13 residues. CDR3 DNA sequence: TGTGCCAGCAGTGATCAGGGGGCGCCTGAAGCTTTCTTT. Translated, it gives CASSDQGAPEAFF.

This chain connects TRBV5-6 to TRBJ1-2; no clear D. There are 14 residues in the CDR3. Trimming pared 9 bases from V and 2 bases from J, leaving 17 bases between. Germline CDR1 is SGHDT and CDR2 is YYEEEE. The CDR3 region is CATFESLSNYGYTF. The CDR3 bases are TGTGCCACTTTCGAGTCGCTGTCGAACTATGGCTACACCTTC.

The chain links TRBV9 to TRBJ2-5; D unresolved. The J call is uncertain, as TRBJ2-7 better fits the DNA end. CDR1 and CDR2 from the germline V gene are SGDLS and YYNGEE. This CDR3 is 14 amino acids long. The CDR3 region has the DNA TGTGCCAGCAGCGTAGACCCGAGAGCCTACGAGCAGTACTTC. It encodes CASSVDPRAYEQYF.

This chain links TRBV27 with TRBJ2-5; 11 bases align to TRBD2. With 6 bases clipped from V and 7 bases from J, the junction kept 16 bases outside the gene matches. There are 17 residues in the CDR3. The V gene's germline CDR1 is MNHEY and CDR2 SMNVEV (reference sequence). CDR3: CASSLSRTSGRHGTQYF. The CDR3 nucleotides are TGTGCCAGCAGCCTATCCAGGACTAGCGGGCGCCACGGGACCCAGTACTTC.

The V gene is TRBV9, the J gene TRBJ2-1, with 9 bases identical to TRBD2. The germline V gene encodes CDR1 SGDLS and CDR2 YYNGEE. Trimming took 4 bases from V and 7 from J; bases not matched to a gene: 9. The CDR3 sequence is 15 residues long. This chain's CDR3 is CASSSQRGVGNEQFF. The DNA for the CDR3 is TGTGCCAGCAGCAGCCAGCGGGGGGTTGGGAATGAGCAGTTCTTC.